Below, one TCR beta chain is given with its context. This record belongs to a study of PD-L1 blockade in urothelial cancer. Per the germline V gene, CDR1 is LNHDA and CDR2 is SQIVND (reference sequence). V lost 7 bases to trimming and J lost 8 bases, with 17 bases between them. The CDR3 loop spans 14 amino acids. The protocol was immunoSEQ multiplex PCR, while the TCRdb copy is restricted to in-frame clones and leaves out a portion. The sample records 80,000 to 90,000 clones, over 75% being singletons. Time point in this sample: pretreatment peripheral blood. The receptor comes from a man aged 55 to 69 with urothelial cancer. This specimen consisted of PBMCs, obtained around atezolizumab (anti-PD-L1) treatment. The chain is built from TRBV19 and TRBJ2-2; possible D gene TRBD2, 6 bases. This chain's CDR3 is CASTAGTLSGELFF. The CDR3 region has the DNA TGTGCCAGTACGGCGGGAACGCTATCTGGGGAGCTGTTTTTT.